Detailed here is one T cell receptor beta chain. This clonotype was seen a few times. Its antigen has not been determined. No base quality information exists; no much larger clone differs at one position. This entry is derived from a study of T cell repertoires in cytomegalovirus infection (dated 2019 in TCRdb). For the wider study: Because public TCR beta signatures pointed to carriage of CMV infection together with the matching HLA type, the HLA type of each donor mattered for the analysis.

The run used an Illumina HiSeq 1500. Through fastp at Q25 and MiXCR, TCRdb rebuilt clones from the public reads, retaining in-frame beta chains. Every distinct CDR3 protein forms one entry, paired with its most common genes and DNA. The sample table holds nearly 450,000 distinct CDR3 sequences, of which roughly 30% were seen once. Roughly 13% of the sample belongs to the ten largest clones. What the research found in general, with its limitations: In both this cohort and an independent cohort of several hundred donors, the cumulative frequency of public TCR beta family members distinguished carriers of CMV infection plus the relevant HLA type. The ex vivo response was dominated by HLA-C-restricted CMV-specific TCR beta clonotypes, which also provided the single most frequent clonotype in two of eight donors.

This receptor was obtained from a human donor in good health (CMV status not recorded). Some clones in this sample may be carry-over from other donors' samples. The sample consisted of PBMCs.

The nucleotide sequence is TGTGCCTGGAGTGTAGGCGAGGGGACTGAAGCTTTCTTT. The encoded protein is CAWSVGEGTEAFF. The chain is encoded by TRBV30 joined to TRBJ1-1, with TRBD1 perhaps the D gene, on 5 matching bases. From its cysteine to its phenylalanine, the CDR3 spans 13 amino acids. Kept here is only the CDR3 DNA, which spans 39 bases and is read in frame from base 1. Taken from the germline V gene (reference sequence), the CDR1 and CDR2 loops are GTSNPN and SVGIG. V gives up 0 bases and J gives up 5 bases, and the segment between their germline ends measures 10 bases.